This TCR beta chain was retrieved from a study of response to subunit inactivated influenza vaccine. Findings of the study overall: With each seasonal influenza vaccination, the authors suggested, few new T cells are recruited.

MiXCR, applied by TCRdb to the RT-PCR reads, yields one record per CDR3 protein. The data contain about half a million distinct CDR3 sequences, under 9% of them singletons. With V trimmed by 3 bases and J by 4 bases, 2 bases remained unmatched. Germline V gene sequence: CDR1 LGHNA, CDR2 YSLEER. The CDR3 is made up of 14 amino acids. In regard to this clonotype: Its antigen remains unidentified.

The specimen was PBMCs from blood, collected roughly 24 months after vaccination. The V gene is TRBV4-3, the J gene TRBJ2-2; TRBD1 aligns across 7 bases. The clonotype originates from a man between 45 and 75 years old who received an inactivated influenza vaccine. The CDR3 protein is CASSHDRATGELFF. CDR3 in DNA: TGCGCCAGCAGCCACGACAGGGCCACCGGGGAGCTGTTTTTT.